This T cell receptor beta chain was sequenced during a study of neurological immune-mediated disorders. The time point is: technical triplicate 3. TCRdb re-analysed the 5' RACE reads in MiXCR, keeping a single row per CDR3 protein. The data show 25,000 to 35,000 distinct CDR3 sequences, around 16% seen once. The germline gives CDR1 LGHNA, CDR2 YSLEER. The J segment lost 5 bases and the V segment lost 0 bases, leaving 7 bases of the junction unmatched. The CDR3 consists of 16 residues. Concerning this clonotype: A read error is likely, as this CDR3 ends without the conserved phenylalanine or tryptophan.

The sequence derives from a female donor with HTLV-1-associated myelopathy (HAM/TSP). This chain uses TRBV4-3 with TRBJ2-1; the match to TRBD2 covers 7 bases. Sequenced input: CD4+ T cells from blood. CDR3 DNA: TGCGCCAGCAGCCAAGATGGGGGGGGTGGAAACAATGAGCAGTTCTTA. Residues: CASSQDGGGGNNEQFL.